The text below deals with one T cell receptor (beta chain). Trimming took off 5 bases at V and 2 bases at J, with 7 bases between the two ends. The CDR3 runs to 13 residues. The sample comes from a study of blood T cell repertoires in COVID-19. Study-level information: Samples representing acute and convalescent COVID-19 were sourced from the United States, Italy and Spain.

Individuals aged about 18 to 95 years were recruited from 20 to 25 US areas. Method: immunoSEQ multiplex PCR; TCRdb's copy keeps in-frame clones and lacks some. The sample records a few hundred thousand clones, 85% to 90% being singletons. The chain has TRBV12-3 or TRBV12-4 and TRBJ1-5; no clear D. The sequencing input was PBMCs or T cells enriched from blood (not recorded which). This sequence was found in a woman aged 45-60 years who had recovered from COVID-19. The CDR3 region is CASSTSGNQPQHF. In nucleotides, the CDR3 is TGTGCCAGCAGTACGAGTGGCAATCAGCCCCAGCATTTT.